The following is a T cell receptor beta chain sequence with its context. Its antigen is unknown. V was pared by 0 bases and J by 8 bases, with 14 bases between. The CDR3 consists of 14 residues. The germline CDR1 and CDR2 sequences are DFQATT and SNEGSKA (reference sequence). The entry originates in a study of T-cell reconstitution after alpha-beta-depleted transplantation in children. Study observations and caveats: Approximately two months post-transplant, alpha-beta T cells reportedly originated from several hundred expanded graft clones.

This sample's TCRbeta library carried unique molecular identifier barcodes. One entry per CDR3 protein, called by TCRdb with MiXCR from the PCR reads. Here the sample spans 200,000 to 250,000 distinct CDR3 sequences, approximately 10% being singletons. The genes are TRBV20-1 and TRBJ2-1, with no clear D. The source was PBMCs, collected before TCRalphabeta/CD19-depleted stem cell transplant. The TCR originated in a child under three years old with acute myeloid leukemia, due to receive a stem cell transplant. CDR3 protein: CSARDLGSDDEQFF. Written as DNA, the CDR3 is TGCAGTGCTAGAGATTTAGGGTCGGATGATGAGCAGTTCTTC.